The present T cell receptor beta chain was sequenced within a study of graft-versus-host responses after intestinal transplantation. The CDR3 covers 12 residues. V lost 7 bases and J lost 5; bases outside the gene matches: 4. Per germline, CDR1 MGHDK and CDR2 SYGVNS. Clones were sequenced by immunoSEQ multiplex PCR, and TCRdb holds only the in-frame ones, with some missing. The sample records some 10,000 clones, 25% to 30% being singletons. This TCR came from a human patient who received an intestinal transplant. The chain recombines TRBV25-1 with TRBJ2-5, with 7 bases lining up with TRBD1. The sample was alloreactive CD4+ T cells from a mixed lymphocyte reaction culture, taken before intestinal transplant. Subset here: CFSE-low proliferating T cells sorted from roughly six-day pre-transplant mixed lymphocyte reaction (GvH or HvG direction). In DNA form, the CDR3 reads TGTGCCAGCACTCAGGGGGTCGAGACCCAGTACTTC. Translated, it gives CASTQGVETQYF.